This TCR beta chain is drawn from a study of beta chain features in type 1 diabetes. Sequenced material consisted of expressed TCRB transcripts (all of the isolated RNA was reverse transcribed). Measured with immunoSEQ multiplex PCR; TCRdb has only the in-frame clones, and not every one. The data contain about 700,000 clones, 13% of them singletons. CDR1 is SNHLY, CDR2 FYNNEI, per germline. CDR3 length equals 13 residues. V was cut by 5 bases and J by 8 bases, with 13 bases left in between. Populations obtained by sorting all exceeded 98% purity. Only a few counts were recorded for this clone. The antigen is unknown. Findings and limits, study-wide: Type 1 diabetes patients had TCRB CDR3s that were shorter (moderately but significantly so) in all four CD4+ subsets. There were fewer insertions and more deletions at the VDJ junctions of type 1 diabetes patients.

V gene TRBV2 combines with J gene TRBJ1-5; D remains ambiguous. This sequence originates from a man aged 18 to 35 with type 1 diabetes. Specimen: naive CD4+ T cells from blood. CDR3 in DNA: TGTGCCAGCAGTCAACTACAAGTGGAGCCCCAGCATTTT. The encoded protein is CASSQLQVEPQHF.